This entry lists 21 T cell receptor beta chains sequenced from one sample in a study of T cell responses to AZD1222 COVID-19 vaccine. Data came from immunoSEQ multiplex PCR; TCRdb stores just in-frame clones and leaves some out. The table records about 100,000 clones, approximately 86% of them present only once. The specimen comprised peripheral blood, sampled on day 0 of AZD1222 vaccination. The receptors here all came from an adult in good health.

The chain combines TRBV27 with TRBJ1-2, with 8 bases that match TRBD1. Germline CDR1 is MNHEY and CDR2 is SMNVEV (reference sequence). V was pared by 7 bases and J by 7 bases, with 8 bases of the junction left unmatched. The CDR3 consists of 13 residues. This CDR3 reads CASKQGGEIGYTF. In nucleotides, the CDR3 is TGTGCCAGCAAACAGGGGGGGGAGATTGGCTACACCTTC.

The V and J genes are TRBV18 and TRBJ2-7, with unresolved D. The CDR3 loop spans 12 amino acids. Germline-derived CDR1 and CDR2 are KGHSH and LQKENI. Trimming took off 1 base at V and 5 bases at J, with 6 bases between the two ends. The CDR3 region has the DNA TGTGCCAGCTCACCACAGCGCGACGAGCAGTACTTC. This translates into CASSPQRDEQYF.

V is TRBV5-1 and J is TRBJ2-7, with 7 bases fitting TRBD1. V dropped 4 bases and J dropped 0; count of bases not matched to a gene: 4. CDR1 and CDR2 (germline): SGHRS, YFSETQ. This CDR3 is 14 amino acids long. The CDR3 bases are TGCGCCAGCAGCCCCCGGGACAGCTCCTACGAGCAGTACTTC. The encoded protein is CASSPRDSSYEQYF.

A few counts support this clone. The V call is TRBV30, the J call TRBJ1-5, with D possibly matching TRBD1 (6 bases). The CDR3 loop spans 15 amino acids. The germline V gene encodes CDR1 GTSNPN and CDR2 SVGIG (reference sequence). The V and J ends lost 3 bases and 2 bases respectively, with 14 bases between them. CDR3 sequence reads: CAWRDPRGGNQPQHF. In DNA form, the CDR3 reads TGTGCCTGGAGGGACCCCAGGGGCGGCAATCAGCCCCAGCATTTT. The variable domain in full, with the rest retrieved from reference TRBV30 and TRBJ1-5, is SQTIHQWPATLVQPVGSPLSLECTVEGTSNPNLYWYRQAAGRGLQLLFYSVGIGQISSEVPQNLSASRPQDRQFILSSKKLLLSDSGFYLCAWRDPRGGNQPQHFGDGTRLSIL.

This chain's CDR3 is CASSSGVPTQPQHF. CDR3 DNA sequence: TGTGCCAGCAGCTCGGGAGTTCCAACGCAGCCCCAGCATTTT. The chain links TRBV7-8 to TRBJ1-5; D gene unclear. V lost 4 bases, J lost 7 bases, and 14 bases lay in between. The CDR3 consists of 14 residues. Germline CDR1 reads SGHVS; CDR2 reads FQNEAQ. Full variable domain (rest looked up from reference TRBV7-8 and TRBJ1-5): GAGVSQSPRYKVAKRGQDVALRCDPISGHVSLFWYQQALGQGPEFLTYFQNEAQLDKSGLPSDRFFAERPEGSVSTLKIQRTQQEDSAVYLCASSSGVPTQPQHFGDGTRLSIL.

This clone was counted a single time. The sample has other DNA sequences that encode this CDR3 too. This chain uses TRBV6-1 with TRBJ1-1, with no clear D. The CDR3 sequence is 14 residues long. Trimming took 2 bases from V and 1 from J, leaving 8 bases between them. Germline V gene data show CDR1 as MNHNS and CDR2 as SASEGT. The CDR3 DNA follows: TGTGCCAGCAGTGAAACAGCAGCGAACACTGAAGCTTTCTTT. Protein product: CASSETAANTEAFF.

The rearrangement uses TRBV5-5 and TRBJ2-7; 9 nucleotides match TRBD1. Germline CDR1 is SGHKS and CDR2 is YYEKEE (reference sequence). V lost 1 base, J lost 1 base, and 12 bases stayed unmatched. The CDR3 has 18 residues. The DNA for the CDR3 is TGTGCCAGCAGCTTGAGGGGGATCTCACAGGGGGCTTCCTACGAGCAGTACTTC. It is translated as CASSLRGISQGASYEQYF.

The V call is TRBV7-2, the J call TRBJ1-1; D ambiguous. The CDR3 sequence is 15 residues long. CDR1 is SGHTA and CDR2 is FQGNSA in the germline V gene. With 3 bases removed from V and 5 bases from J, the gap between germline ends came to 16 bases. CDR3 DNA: TGTGCCAGCAGCTTCGTCGGGCAGGCGGGAACTGAAGCTTTCTTT. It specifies CASSFVGQAGTEAFF.

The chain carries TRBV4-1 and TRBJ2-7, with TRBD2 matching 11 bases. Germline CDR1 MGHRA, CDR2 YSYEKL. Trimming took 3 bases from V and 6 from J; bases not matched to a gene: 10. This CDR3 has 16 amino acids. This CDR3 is CASSQAWLAGGSEQYF. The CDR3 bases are TGCGCCAGCAGCCAGGCTTGGCTAGCGGGAGGTAGCGAGCAGTACTTC.

This chain's CDR3 is CASSEKTGEAPQYF. The CDR3 nucleotides are TGTGCCAGCAGCGAAAAGACAGGGGAGGCGCCACAGTACTTC. The chain employs TRBV5-4 and TRBJ2-4; 8 bases map to TRBD1. Trimming cost V 4 bases and J 13 bases; bases outside gene matches: 13. The CDR3 spans 14 residues. Germline lookup yields CDR1 SGHNT and CDR2 YYREEE (reference sequence).

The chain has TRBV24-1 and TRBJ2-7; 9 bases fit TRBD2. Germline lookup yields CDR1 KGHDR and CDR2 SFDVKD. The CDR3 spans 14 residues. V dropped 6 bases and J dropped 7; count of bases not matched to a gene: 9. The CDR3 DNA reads TGTGCCACCAGTATTAGCGGGAGCTCGGGAGAGCAGTACTTC. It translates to CATSISGSSGEQYF.

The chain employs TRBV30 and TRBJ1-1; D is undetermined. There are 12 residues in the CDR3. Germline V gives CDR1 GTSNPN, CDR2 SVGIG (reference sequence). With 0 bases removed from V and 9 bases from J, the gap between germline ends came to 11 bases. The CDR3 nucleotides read TGTGCCTGGAGTGTAGGAGGTCTTCAAGCTTTCTTT. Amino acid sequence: CAWSVGGLQAFF.

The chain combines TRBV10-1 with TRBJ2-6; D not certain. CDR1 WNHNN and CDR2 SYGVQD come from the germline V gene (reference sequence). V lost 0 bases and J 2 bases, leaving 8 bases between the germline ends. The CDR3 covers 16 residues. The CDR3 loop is CASSESKGPGANVLTF. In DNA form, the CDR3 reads TGCGCCAGCAGTGAGTCGAAAGGGCCTGGGGCCAACGTCCTGACTTTC.

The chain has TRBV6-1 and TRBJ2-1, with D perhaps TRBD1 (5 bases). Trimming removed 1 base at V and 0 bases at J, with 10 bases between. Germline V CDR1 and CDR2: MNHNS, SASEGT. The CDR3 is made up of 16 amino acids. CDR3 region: CASSEVDSNSYNEQFF. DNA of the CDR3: TGTGCCAGCAGTGAAGTTGACAGTAACTCCTACAATGAGCAGTTCTTC.

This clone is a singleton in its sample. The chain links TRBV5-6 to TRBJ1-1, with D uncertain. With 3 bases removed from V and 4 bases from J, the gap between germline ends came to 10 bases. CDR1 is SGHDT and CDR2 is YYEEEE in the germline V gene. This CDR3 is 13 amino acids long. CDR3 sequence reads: CASSSPPGTEAFF. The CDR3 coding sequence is TGTGCCAGCAGCTCACCCCCCGGCACTGAAGCTTTCTTT. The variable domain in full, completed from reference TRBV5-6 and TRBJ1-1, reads DAGVTQSPTHLIKTRGQQVTLRCSPKSGHDTVSWYQQALGQGPQFIFQYYEEEERQRGNFPDRFSGHQFPNYSSELNVNALLLGDSALYLCASSSPPGTEAFFGQGTRLTVV.

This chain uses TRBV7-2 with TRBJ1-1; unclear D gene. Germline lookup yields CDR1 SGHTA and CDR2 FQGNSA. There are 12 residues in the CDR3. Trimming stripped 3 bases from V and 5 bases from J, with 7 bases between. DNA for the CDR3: TGTGCCAGCAGCTTTGTTGGGACTGAAGCTTTCTTT. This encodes CASSFVGTEAFF.

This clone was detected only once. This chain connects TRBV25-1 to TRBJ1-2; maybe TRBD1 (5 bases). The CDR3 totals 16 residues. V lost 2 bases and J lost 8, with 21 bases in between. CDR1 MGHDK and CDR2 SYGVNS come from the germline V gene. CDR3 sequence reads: CASSEPLTTRGGGYTF. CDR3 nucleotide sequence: TGTGCCAGCAGTGAACCACTAACAACGAGGGGTGGGGGCTACACCTTC.

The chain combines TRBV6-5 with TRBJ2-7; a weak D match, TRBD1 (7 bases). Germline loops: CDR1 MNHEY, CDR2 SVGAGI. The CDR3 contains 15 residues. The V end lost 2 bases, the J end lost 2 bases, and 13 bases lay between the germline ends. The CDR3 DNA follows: TGTGCCAGCAGTTACGGGGGGACAGCCACCTACGAGCAGTACTTC. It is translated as CASSYGGTATYEQYF.

CDR3 coding DNA: TGTGCCAGCAGCCGATCAGCGGGAGGGGGTTACAATGAGCAGTTCTTC. Translation: CASSRSAGGGYNEQFF. V gene TRBV9 combines with J gene TRBJ2-1, with 10 nucleotides matching TRBD2. This CDR3 has 16 residues. Looked up from germline, CDR1 is SGDLS and CDR2 is YYNGEE. Unmatched junction bases numbered 8, after V lost 4 bases and J lost 4 bases.

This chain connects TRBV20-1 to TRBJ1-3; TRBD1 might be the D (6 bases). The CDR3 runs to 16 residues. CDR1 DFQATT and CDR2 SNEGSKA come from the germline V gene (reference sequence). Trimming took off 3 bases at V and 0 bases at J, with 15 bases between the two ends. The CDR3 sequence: CSASGGTKSSGNTIYF. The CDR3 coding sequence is TGCAGTGCTAGTGGGGGCACGAAGTCCTCTGGAAACACCATATATTTT.

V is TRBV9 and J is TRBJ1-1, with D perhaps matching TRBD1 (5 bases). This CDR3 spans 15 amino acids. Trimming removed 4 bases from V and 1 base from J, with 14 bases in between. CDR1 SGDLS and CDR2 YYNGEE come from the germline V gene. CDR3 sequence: CASSPRGDPNTEAFF. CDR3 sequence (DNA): TGTGCCAGCAGCCCCCGTGGGGACCCGAACACTGAAGCTTTCTTT. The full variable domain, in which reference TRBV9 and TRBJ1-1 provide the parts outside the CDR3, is DSGVTQTPKHLITATGQRVTLRCSPRSGDLSVYWYQQSLDQGLQFLIQYYNGEERAKGNILERFSAQQFPDLHSELNLSSLELGDSALYFCASSPRGDPNTEAFFGQGTRLTVV.